This T cell receptor beta chain originates from a study of CD8 T cells in Susac syndrome. Study conclusions and caveats: That the number of individuals in its TCR sequencing and HLA analysis was relatively small was acknowledged by the study.

In the case of this clonotype: Its antigen is as yet unknown.

As controls, healthy donors matched for age and sex were used. RNA in amounts of roughly 0.5 to 1 ug was reverse transcribed with random hexamers. TCRdb redid the calling of the immunoSEQ multiplex PCR reads with MiXCR, one entry per CDR3 protein. The data contain 140,000 or so distinct CDR3 sequences, roughly 94% of them singletons. V shed 2 bases, J shed 5 bases, and the junction held 7 bases outside the gene matches. The CDR3 covers 15 residues. The chain links TRBV23-1 to TRBJ1-2; 8 positions agree with TRBD1. TRBV23-1 is treated as an ORF (open reading frame) with a function not yet certain. Specimen: CD4+ T cells from PBMCs. The origin of this receptor is a human donor in good health. The CDR3 sequence is CASSQPRTGKYGYTF. As DNA, the CDR3 is TGCGCCAGCAGTCAACCCAGGACAGGGAAATATGGCTACACCTTC.